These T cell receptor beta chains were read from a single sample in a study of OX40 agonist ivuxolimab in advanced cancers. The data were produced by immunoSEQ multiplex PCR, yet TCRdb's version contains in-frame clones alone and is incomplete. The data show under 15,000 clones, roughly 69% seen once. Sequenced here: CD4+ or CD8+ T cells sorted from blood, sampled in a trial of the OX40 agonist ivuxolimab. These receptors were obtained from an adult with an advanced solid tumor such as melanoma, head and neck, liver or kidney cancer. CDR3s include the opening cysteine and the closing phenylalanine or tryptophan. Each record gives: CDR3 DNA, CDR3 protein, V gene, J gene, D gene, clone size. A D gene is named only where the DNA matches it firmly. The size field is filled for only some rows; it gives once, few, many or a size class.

TGTGCCAGCAGCTTAGAACCGGTCACTGAAGCTTTCTTT	CASSLEPVTEAFF	TRBV7-3	TRBJ1-1	NA	few
TGTGCCAGCAGCAGGGGTTTCGGGAACACTGAAGCTTTCTTT	CASSRGFGNTEAFF	TRBV11-3	TRBJ1-1	NA	NA
TGTGCCAGCAGTGTGAGAGGGGATGTGGTCACAGATACGCAGTATTTT	CASSVRGDVVTDTQYF	TRBV6-1	TRBJ2-3	NA	NA
TGTGCCAGCAAAAGGACCCGGACAGAAAACACCATATATTTT	CASKRTRTENTIYF	TRBV28	TRBJ1-3	NA	NA
TGTGCCAGTAGCCCACAGGGGGTCGGCACTGAAGCTTTCTTT	CASSPQGVGTEAFF	TRBV19	TRBJ1-1	TRBD1	NA
TGTGCCAGCAGTGAGTTCCCGGGATACGAGCAGTACTTC	CASSEFPGYEQYF	TRBV2	TRBJ2-7	NA	NA
TGTGCCAGCAGCTTATTTGGCTACGAGCAGTACTTC	CASSLFGYEQYF	TRBV7-2	TRBJ2-7	NA	NA
TGTGCCAGCAGCCCGGACAGGGGGCCCAATTCACCCCTCCACTTT	CASSPDRGPNSPLHF	TRBV7-9	TRBJ1-6	TRBD1	NA
TGTGCCAGCAGCTTAGGGCCCAACACAGATACGCAGTATTTT	CASSLGPNTDTQYF	TRBV11-2	TRBJ2-3	NA	once
TGTGCCAGCAGCCAAAGGACTAGCGGGAGTATAGATACGCAGTATTTT	CASSQRTSGSIDTQYF	TRBV4-2	TRBJ2-3	TRBD2	NA
TGTGCCAGCAGCCCGTCGGTCGTTCTAGCCAAAAACATTCAGTACTTC	CASSPSVVLAKNIQYF	TRBV28	TRBJ2-4	NA	NA
TGTGCCAGCAGTTTATCTACCACGACCAGTCTGGAGACCCAGTACTTC	CASSLSTTTSLETQYF	TRBV27	TRBJ2-5	NA	NA